The 9 T cell receptor beta chains reported below all come from one sample, sequenced in a study of blood T cell repertoires in COVID-19. TCRdb's table, derived via immunoSEQ multiplex PCR, lists solely in-frame clones and lacks some. Among 250,000 to 350,000 clones listed, 70% to 90% were seen once. Sequencing used peripheral blood. The receptors were sampled from a woman aged 45 to 65 with active or convalescent COVID-19.

This clone was observed once. V is TRBV29-1 and J is TRBJ2-1; 12 bases map to TRBD1. This CDR3 is built from 14 residues. Unmatched junction bases numbered 7, after V lost 6 bases and J lost 7 bases. Germline V lookup: CDR1 SQVTM, CDR2 ANQGSEA. CDR3 sequence: CSVRDRGQGNEQFF. CDR3 DNA: TGCAGCGTCAGGGACAGGGGGCAGGGGAATGAGCAGTTCTTC.

The V call is TRBV3-1 (or the pseudogene TRBV3-2), the J call TRBJ2-7; 9 bases are shared with TRBD2. CDR1 and CDR2 from the germline V gene are LGHDT and YNNKEL (reference sequence). The CDR3 totals 16 residues. J gave up 6 bases and V 1 base, and 10 bases lay outside the gene matches. CDR3 DNA: TGTGCCAGCAGCCAAGGACTAGCGGACAGAGGGGCCGAGCAGTACTTC. Translating it yields CASSQGLADRGAEQYF.

The chain employs TRBV9 and TRBJ1-1, with D tentatively TRBD1 (5 bases). The V gene lost 0 bases and the J gene lost 4 bases, with 13 bases spanning the gap. CDR1 and CDR2 (germline): SGDLS, YYNGEE. CDR3 length: 15 amino acids. CDR3 coding DNA: TGTGCCAGCAGCGTAGGAGCGGGGGGGGGCACTGAAGCTTTCTTT. It encodes CASSVGAGGGTEAFF. Looking up the rest from reference TRBV9 and TRBJ1-1 gives the full variable domain: DSGVTQTPKHLITATGQRVTLRCSPRSGDLSVYWYQQSLDQGLQFLIQYYNGEERAKGNILERFSAQQFPDLHSELNLSSLELGDSALYFCASSVGAGGGTEAFFGQGTRLTVV.

V usage is TRBV5-4 and J usage is TRBJ2-3; D unresolved. CDR1 and CDR2 (germline): SGHNT, YYREEE (reference sequence). CDR3 length: 14 residues. Between the trimmed V and J ends, which lost 3 bases and 5 bases, there was a span of 13 bases. The CDR3 nucleotides read TGTGCCAGCAGCTCTCAAAAATCTATAGATACGCAGTATTTT. Its protein product is CASSSQKSIDTQYF.

This clone occurred a few times. This chain links TRBV29-1 with TRBJ2-1; 8 nucleotides align to TRBD2. This CDR3 is 16 amino acids long. Germline values: CDR1 SQVTM, CDR2 ANQGSEA. Germline trimming cut 4 bases from V and 0 bases from J; bases unmatched to any gene: 8. The CDR3 region is CSVVLAEADSYNEQFF. CDR3 nucleotides: TGCAGCGTTGTACTAGCGGAGGCCGACTCCTACAATGAGCAGTTCTTC.

This clone was counted once. This sequence joins TRBV28 and TRBJ1-6; 9 positions agree with TRBD1. This CDR3 is built from 15 residues. CDR1 is MDHEN, CDR2 SYDVKM, per germline. V was pared by 5 bases and J by 9 bases, with 8 bases of the junction left unmatched. CDR3 sequence: CASSGRTGVGSPLHF. The DNA for the CDR3 is TGTGCCAGCAGTGGTCGGACAGGGGTAGGTTCACCCCTCCACTTT.

The rearrangement uses TRBV5-4 and TRBJ2-1; 10 bases align to TRBD2. After removal of 4 bases from V and 10 bases from J, the junction contained 11 bases not matched to a gene. Germline V gives CDR1 SGHNT, CDR2 YYREEE (reference sequence). The CDR3 extends over 15 amino acids. CDR3 sequence (DNA): TGTGCCAGCAGCCCGTCGACTAGCGGGTTATCGGAGCAGTTCTTC. Translation gives CASSPSTSGLSEQFF.

The rearrangement uses TRBV29-1 and TRBJ2-7; 9 bases map to TRBD2. The J segment lost 5 bases and the V segment lost 4 bases, leaving 9 bases of the junction unmatched. CDR3 length equals 14 residues. Germline V CDR1 and CDR2: SQVTM, ANQGSEA. In nucleotides, the CDR3 is TGCAGCGTTGTCCCGCGCGGGAGGGTCAACGAGCAGTACTTC. Amino acids: CSVVPRGRVNEQYF.

A single count supports this clone. The gene calls are TRBV2 and TRBJ2-7; 7 bases align to TRBD1. CDR3 length: 12 residues. In germline, CDR1 is SNHLY, CDR2 FYNNEI. V gave up 6 bases and J gave up 4 bases; unmatched junction bases: 3. In nucleotides, the CDR3 is TGTGCCAGCAGGGACAGGTTATACGAGCAGTACTTC. Translation: CASRDRLYEQYF.